This T cell receptor beta chain was obtained from a study of CD8 T cells in Susac syndrome. The RNA input was about 0.45 to 1 ug, and it was reverse transcribed with random hexamers. The authors amplified TCR beta CDR3 across 54 Vbeta and 13 Jbeta using immunoSEQ multiplex PCR. A single record per CDR3 protein comes from TCRdb applying MiXCR to the immunoSEQ multiplex PCR reads. The table includes around 59,000 distinct CDR3 sequences, around 90% detected once. Only a few counts were recorded for this clonotype. Germline V gene lookup returns CDR1 MGHRA and CDR2 YSYEKL. Germline trimming cut 5 bases from V and 8 bases from J; bases unmatched to any gene: 1. The CDR3 extends over 12 amino acids.

Sequenced: CD8+ T cells from PBMCs. The rearrangement links TRBV4-1 to TRBJ2-1; 9 bases fit TRBD1. The sequence was collected from a human donor in good health. CDR3 sequence reads: CASSWTGDEQFF. In DNA form, the CDR3 reads TGCGCCAGCAGCTGGACAGGGGATGAGCAGTTCTTC.